Sequencing of this T cell receptor (beta chain) was carried out in a study of T cell responses to AZD1222 COVID-19 vaccine (dated by TCRdb to the early 2020s). General notes on the study: TCR sequencing was performed for approximately 240 trial participants, of whom about 200 were given two doses of AZD1222 and some 26 were given two doses of MenACWY control vaccine. Enrollment into the trials was organized by age into subgroups of 18-55, 56-69 and 70-plus years, and those subgroups contained roughly 140, 27 and 60 TCR-sequenced participants, respectively. Broad study findings and their caveats: Conclusions about previously exposed vaccinees are limited because only a handful of AZD1222 recipients were SARS-CoV-2 seropositive at baseline. In the small 56-69-year group, the increase in depth fell short of significance, most likely because of low power. Vaccine-associated CD4 TCRs spanned the whole spike protein, with dominant responses in regions 160-218 and 743-854. Spike-specific TCR breadth and depth rose significantly after two AZD1222 doses compared with day 0 and with MenACWY recipients. Because no day 14 peak-response samples were available, the repertoires could be characterized only after the peak T cell response. Reportedly, almost half of the unique spike-specific TCRs recognized epitopes lying outside the regions that are mutated in the B.1.351 and B.1.1.7 variants. Participants were mostly white British, with more females than males. The authors suggested clonal diversity may have been underestimated.

The CDR3 regions of human TCRbeta chains were subjected to immunosequencing. The authors processed their data as follows. TCRs in the repertoires were matched against a reference library of SARS-CoV-2-specific TCRs that had been generated with the MIRA antigen-specificity platform. Breadth was defined as the fraction of unique TCRs that were SARS-CoV-2-associated, and depth was defined as the fraction of total T cells that were SARS-CoV-2-associated. Each spike-specific TCR was assigned to its reactive spike region and to a CD4 or CD8 class using the MIRA data. Log10-transformed breadth and depth values were compared by one-way ANOVA with Sidak's multiple comparisons tests. The source is immuneACCESS, and TCRdb retained only in-frame sequences with V and J called. Part of the clones is not carried over; for the studies checked, unresolved V genes explain less than half of this, and the remainder is unexplained. V and J calls and clone size are copied from that table; D and trimming were computed from the DNA. For this sample the table gives tens of thousands of clones, of which approximately 87% were detected only once. In total, the top ten clones hold roughly 12% of the sample.

What the time point label conveys for this sample: about 28 days (+/-7) after the second vaccine dose. AZD1222 recipients given second doses at about 4 weeks or at about 12 weeks were pooled, since spike-specific TCR depth and breadth were not found to differ between the two schedules. Vaccinee samples came from UK trials COV001 and COV002, including a single-blind randomized controlled phase 2/3 trial of AZD1222 (ChAdOx1 nCoV-19) in healthy adults. For TCRbeta chain sequencing, PBMC samples from trial participants were taken at day 0 and at day 28 after the second dose. Per the germline V gene, MDHEN is the CDR1 and SYDVKM is the CDR2. CDR3 length: 14 amino acids, cysteine to phenylalanine. Kept here is only the CDR3 DNA, which spans 42 bases and is read in frame from base 1. V loses 1 base of germline sequence and J loses 2 bases, and the interval between the two ends is 8 bases. To note about this clone: Its antigen is unknown. Base qualities are not at hand, and no much larger clone is one base apart.

Sequencing used peripheral blood, obtained 28 days after the second AZD1222 dose. The source of this sequence is an adult who received the AZD1222 COVID-19 vaccine. The rearrangement combines TRBV28 with TRBJ1-1; a tentative D match to TRBD1 spans 5 bases. The CDR3 sequence is CASSLSGINTEAFF. The DNA sequence reads TGTGCCAGCAGTTTATCAGGGATCAACACTGAAGCTTTCTTT.